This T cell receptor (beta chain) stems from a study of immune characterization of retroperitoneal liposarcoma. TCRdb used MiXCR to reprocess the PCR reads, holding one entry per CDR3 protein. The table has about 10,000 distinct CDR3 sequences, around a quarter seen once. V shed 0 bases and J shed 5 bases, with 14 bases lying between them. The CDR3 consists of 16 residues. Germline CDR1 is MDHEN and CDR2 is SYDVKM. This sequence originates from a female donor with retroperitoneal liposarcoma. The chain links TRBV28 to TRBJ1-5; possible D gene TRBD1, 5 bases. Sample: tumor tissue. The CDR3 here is CASSLWAGTRDQPQHF. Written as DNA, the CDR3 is TGTGCCAGCAGTTTATGGGCCGGGACCCGGGATCAGCCCCAGCATTTT.